Listed here are 6 T cell receptor beta chains from one sample, sequenced in a study of blood T cell repertoires in COVID-19. Assay: immunoSEQ multiplex PCR; the TCRdb copy retains only in-frame clones and omits some. The top ten hold around 2% of the sample, which has 200,000 to 250,000 clones, about four fifths seen once. What was sequenced was PBMCs or T cells enriched from blood (not recorded which). These receptor sequences come from a man aged 60-69 years who had recovered from COVID-19.

V usage is TRBV29-1 and J usage is TRBJ1-1, with 7 bases lining up with TRBD1. Per the germline V gene, CDR1 is SQVTM and CDR2 is ANQGSEA. With V trimmed by 5 bases and J by 4 bases, 16 bases remained unmatched. CDR3 size: 16 residues. CDR3 in DNA: TGCAGCGTTCAGCCGGACAGGTCGCTTAAGAGCACTGAAGCTTTCTTT. Amino acids: CSVQPDRSLKSTEAFF.

This sequence joins TRBV27 and TRBJ1-6; tentatively, D is TRBD1 (5 bases). Germline CDR1 MNHEY, CDR2 SMNVEV (reference sequence). V lost 6 bases, J lost 7 bases, and 7 bases lay in between. The CDR3 is 12 amino acids. CDR3 DNA: TGTGCCAGCAGAAGACAGAATTCACCCCTCCACTTT. Amino acids: CASRRQNSPLHF.

The V gene is TRBV2, the J gene TRBJ2-1; 12 bases fit TRBD2. The V segment lost 4 bases and the J segment 0 bases; nucleotides outside the gene matches: 10. Germline lookup yields CDR1 SNHLY and CDR2 FYNNEI. The CDR3 length is 19 residues. The CDR3 region is CASSGLAGAFVTSYNEQFF. CDR3 in DNA: TGTGCCAGCAGTGGACTAGCGGGGGCCTTCGTTACCTCCTACAATGAGCAGTTCTTC. The whole variable domain, filled in from reference TRBV2 and TRBJ2-1, reads EPEVTQTPSHQVTQMGQEVILRCVPISNHLYFYWYRQILGQKVEFLVSFYNNEISEKSEIFDDQFSVERPDGSNFTLKIRSTKLEDSAMYFCASSGLAGAFVTSYNEQFFGPGTRLTVL.

This clone has a single count. CDR3 sequence reads: CAWSVSTRVGNEQFF. CDR3 sequence (DNA): TGTGCCTGGAGTGTATCTACCAGGGTGGGGAATGAGCAGTTCTTC. The chain recombines TRBV30 with TRBJ2-1; D may be TRBD1 (5 bases). Germline CDR1 GTSNPN, CDR2 SVGIG (reference sequence). V lost 0 bases, J lost 7 bases, and 16 bases lay in between. The CDR3 consists of 15 residues.

This chain links TRBV3-1 (or the pseudogene TRBV3-2) with TRBJ1-1, with unresolved D. The CDR3 is 14 amino acids. Germline-derived CDR1 and CDR2 are LGHDT and YNNKEL (reference sequence). V was shortened by 6 bases and J by 1 base, with 12 bases between the two germline ends. The chain's CDR3 is CASRAPQANTEAFF. The CDR3 bases are TGTGCCAGCAGAGCTCCCCAGGCGAACACTGAAGCTTTCTTT.

The sample holds one count of this clone. The rearrangement joins TRBV11-2 to TRBJ1-3, with TRBD1 matching 9 bases. V shed 4 bases, J shed 4 bases, and the junction held 8 bases outside the gene matches. Germline assignment: CDR1 SGHAT and CDR2 FQNNGV. The CDR3 contains 16 residues. DNA of the CDR3: TGTGCCAGCAGCTCTACAGGGGGCCTGGTCGGAAACACCATATATTTT. Translation: CASSSTGGLVGNTIYF.